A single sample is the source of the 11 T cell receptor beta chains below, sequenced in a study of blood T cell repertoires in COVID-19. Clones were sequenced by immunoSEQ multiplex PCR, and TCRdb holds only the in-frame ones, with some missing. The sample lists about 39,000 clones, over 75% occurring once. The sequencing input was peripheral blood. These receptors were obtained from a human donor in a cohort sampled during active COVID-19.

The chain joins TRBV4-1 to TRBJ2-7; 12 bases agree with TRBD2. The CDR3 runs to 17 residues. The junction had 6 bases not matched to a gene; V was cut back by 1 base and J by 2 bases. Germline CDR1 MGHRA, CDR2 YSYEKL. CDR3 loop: CASSQVASGGDTYEQYF. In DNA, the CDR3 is TGCGCCAGCAGCCAAGTTGCTAGCGGGGGGGACACCTACGAGCAGTACTTC.

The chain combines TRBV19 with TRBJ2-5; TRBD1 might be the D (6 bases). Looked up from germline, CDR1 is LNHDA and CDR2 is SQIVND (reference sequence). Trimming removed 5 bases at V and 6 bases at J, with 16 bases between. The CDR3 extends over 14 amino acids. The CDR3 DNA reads TGTGCCAGTAGTCCTCCAGGGGCCGGGAAGACCCAGTACTTC. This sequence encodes CASSPPGAGKTQYF.

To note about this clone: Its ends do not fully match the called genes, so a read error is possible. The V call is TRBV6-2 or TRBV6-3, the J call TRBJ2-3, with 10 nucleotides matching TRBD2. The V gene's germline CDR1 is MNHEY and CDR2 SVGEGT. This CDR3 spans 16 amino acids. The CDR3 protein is CASSRTSGGATNTQYF. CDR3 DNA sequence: TGTGCCAGCAGTCGCACGAGCGGGGGGGCCACAAATACGCAGTATTTT.

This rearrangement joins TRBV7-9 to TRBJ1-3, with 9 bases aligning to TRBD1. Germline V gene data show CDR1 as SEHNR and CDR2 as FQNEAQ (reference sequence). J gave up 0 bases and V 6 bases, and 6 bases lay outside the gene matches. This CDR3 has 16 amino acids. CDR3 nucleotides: TGTGCCAGCAGATATGCGACAGGGGGCTCTGGAAACACCATATATTTT. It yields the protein CASRYATGGSGNTIYF.

CDR3: CASSLAGGSLGELFF. In nucleotides, the CDR3 is TGTGCCAGCAGCTTGGCGGGGGGATCCTTGGGGGAGCTGTTTTTT. The rearrangement links TRBV7-2 to TRBJ2-2, with 8 bases matching TRBD2. This CDR3 contains 15 residues. V lost 3 bases to trimming and J lost 8 bases; unmatched junction nucleotides: 8. CDR1 is SGHTA, CDR2 FQGNSA, per germline.

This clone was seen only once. The CDR3: CASSFDYLGEQYF. CDR3 sequence (DNA): TGTGCCAGCAGTTTCGACTACCTTGGGGAGCAGTACTTC. The chain employs TRBV27 and TRBJ2-7; D is perhaps TRBD2 (5 bases). The CDR3 loop spans 13 amino acids. V was shortened by 3 bases and J by 7 bases, with 13 bases between the two germline ends. Germline CDR1 reads MNHEY; CDR2 reads SMNVEV (reference sequence).

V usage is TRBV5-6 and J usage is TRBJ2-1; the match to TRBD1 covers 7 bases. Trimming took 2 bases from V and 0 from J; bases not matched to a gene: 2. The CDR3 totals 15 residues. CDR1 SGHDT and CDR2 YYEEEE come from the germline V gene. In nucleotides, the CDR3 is TGTGCCAGCAGCTTTGGGACAGACTCCTACAATGAGCAGTTCTTC. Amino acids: CASSFGTDSYNEQFF.

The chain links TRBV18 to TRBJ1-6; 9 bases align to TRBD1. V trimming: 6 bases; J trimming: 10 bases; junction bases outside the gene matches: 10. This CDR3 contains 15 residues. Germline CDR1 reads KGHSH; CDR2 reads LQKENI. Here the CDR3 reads CASSPGQGVGSPLHF. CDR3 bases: TGTGCCAGCTCCCCGGGACAGGGAGTTGGATCACCCCTCCACTTT.

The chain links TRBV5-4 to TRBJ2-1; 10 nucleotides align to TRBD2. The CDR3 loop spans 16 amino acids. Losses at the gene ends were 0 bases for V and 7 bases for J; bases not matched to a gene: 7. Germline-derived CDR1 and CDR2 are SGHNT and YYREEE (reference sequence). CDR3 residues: CASSLEGSGGRNEQFF. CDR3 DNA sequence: TGTGCCAGCAGCTTGGAGGGTAGCGGGGGGAGGAATGAGCAGTTCTTC.

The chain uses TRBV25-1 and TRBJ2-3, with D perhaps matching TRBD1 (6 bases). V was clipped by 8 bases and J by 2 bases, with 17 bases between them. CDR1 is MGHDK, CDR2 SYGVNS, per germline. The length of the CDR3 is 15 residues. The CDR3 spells CASRSYRDNTDTQYF. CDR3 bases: TGTGCCAGCCGAAGTTACCGGGACAACACAGATACGCAGTATTTT.

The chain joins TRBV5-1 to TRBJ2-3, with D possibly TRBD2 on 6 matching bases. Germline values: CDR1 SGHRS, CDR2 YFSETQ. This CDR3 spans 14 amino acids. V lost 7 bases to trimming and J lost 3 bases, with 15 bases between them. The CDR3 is CASQPEAGTDTQYF. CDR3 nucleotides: TGCGCCAGCCAACCCGAGGCGGGAACAGATACGCAGTATTTT.